The present entry profiles one T cell receptor beta chain with its context. Its antigen is undetermined. This sample is drawn from a study of identical twins. Regarding the study as a whole: Those out-of-frame alpha sequences shared by twins showed an excess of low generation probability.

One entry per CDR3 protein, called by TCRdb with MiXCR from the 5' RACE reads. The sample has approximately 700,000 distinct CDR3 sequences, 15% to 20% seen once. The sample was also reused in another study, on T cells expressing NK-cell markers.

The sequence was collected from a woman aged 18-30 years in good health. Sequencing was performed on PBMCs.

The CDR3 region is CASSRGIIQYF. The CDR3 DNA reads as TGTGCCAGCAGCAGGGGTATCATTCAGTACTTC. The V call is TRBV12-3 or TRBV12-4, the J call TRBJ2-4, with D maybe TRBD1 (6 bases). The V gene lost 6 bases and the J gene lost 9 bases, with 9 bases spanning the gap. The CDR3 is 11 residues long.